The 23 T cell receptor beta chains given below trace back to one sample, sequenced in a study of Ad26.COV2.S vaccination and SARS-CoV-2 variants. Data came from immunoSEQ multiplex PCR; TCRdb stores just in-frame clones and leaves some out. Here the sample spans fewer than 900,000 clones, around 90% being singletons. Treatment meaning: roughly 18 received Ad26.COV2.S at low or high dose, single or two shots; 5 received placebo; per-sample allocation not given. Samples were taken on day 63 after the first vaccine or placebo injection. Sequencing was performed on peripheral blood, taken in a trial of Ad26.COV2.S vaccine versus placebo. These receptors were taken from a person between 18 and 59 years old who received the Ad26.COV2.S COVID-19 vaccine or a placebo.

The gene calls are TRBV2 and TRBJ2-7, with no clear D. The CDR3 length is 12 residues. Trimming stripped 7 bases from V and 0 bases from J, with 7 bases between. Germline lookup yields CDR1 SNHLY and CDR2 FYNNEI. CDR3 region: CASKGNSYEQYF. Here the CDR3 DNA reads TGTGCCAGCAAGGGAAACTCCTACGAGCAGTACTTC.

The rearrangement joins TRBV5-6 to TRBJ1-5, with a possible D match to TRBD1 (6 bases). The CDR3 has 14 amino acids. The germline V gene has CDR1 SGHDT and CDR2 YYEEEE. V was trimmed by 2 bases and J by 3 bases, leaving 9 bases between them. The CDR3 DNA sequence: TGTGCCAGCAGCTTTGGGGACAACAATCAGCCCCAGCATTTT. It yields the protein CASSFGDNNQPQHF.

The chain recombines TRBV5-1 with TRBJ2-3; 8 bases are shared with TRBD2. The CDR3 has 16 residues. Germline assignment: CDR1 SGHRS and CDR2 YFSETQ. Unmatched junction bases numbered 9, after V lost 4 bases and J lost 2 bases. DNA of the CDR3: TGCGCCAGCAGCCTCAACGGGGGGGCGATCACAGATACGCAGTATTTT. Protein sequence: CASSLNGGAITDTQYF.

This chain joins TRBV11-3 and TRBJ2-3, with D possibly matching TRBD2 (6 bases). Trimming shortened V by 5 bases and J by 1 base, and 16 bases separated the two germline ends. This CDR3 spans 16 amino acids. CDR1 and CDR2 (germline): SGHNT, YENEEA. The CDR3 protein is CASSAGTFRGTDTQYF. CDR3 coding DNA: TGTGCCAGCAGCGCCGGGACTTTCCGAGGCACAGATACGCAGTATTTT.

The table lists this clone with a few counts. At one end, the junction sequence differs from germline, possibly due to a read error. CDR3 protein: CSVEDHYGTAPFIF. The CDR3 coding sequence is TGCAGCGTTGAAGATCACTACGGGACCGCCCCGTTTATTTTT. The chain joins TRBV29-1 to TRBJ1-3, with a possible D match to TRBD1 (5 bases). Germline CDR1 is SQVTM and CDR2 is ANQGSEA. The CDR3 has 14 amino acids.

The chain joins TRBV10-3 to TRBJ2-1, with TRBD1 matching 11 bases. Germline V CDR1 and CDR2: ENHRY, SYGVKD. The CDR3 length is 14 residues. The trim removed 8 bases at V and 7 bases at J, leaving 7 bases unmatched. The CDR3 sequence is CAIAGQGARNEQFF. As DNA, the CDR3 is TGTGCCATCGCCGGACAGGGGGCTCGGAATGAGCAGTTCTTC.

This chain joins TRBV30 and TRBJ1-5; D remains ambiguous. CDR3 size: 12 residues. Germline V gives CDR1 GTSNPN, CDR2 SVGIG (reference sequence). V gave up 2 bases and J gave up 9 bases, with 11 bases separating them. The CDR3 reads CAWSPAAGPQHF. In nucleotides, the CDR3 is TGTGCCTGGAGTCCCGCTGCTGGGCCCCAGCATTTT.

The rearrangement joins TRBV3-1 (or the pseudogene TRBV3-2) to TRBJ2-7, with 11 positions matching TRBD1. The CDR3 spans 19 residues. V lost 5 bases and J lost 6; bases outside the gene matches: 21. The V gene's germline CDR1 is LGHDT and CDR2 YNNKEL (reference sequence). The CDR3 sequence: CASSYLLGQGERERSEQYF. The CDR3 nucleotides are TGTGCCAGCAGCTACTTGCTGGGACAGGGGGAGCGGGAGCGATCCGAGCAGTACTTC.

This chain connects TRBV2 to TRBJ2-5; D is ambiguous. CDR1 SNHLY and CDR2 FYNNEI come from the germline V gene. The CDR3 is made up of 13 amino acids. The V and J ends lost 1 base and 2 bases respectively, with 5 bases between them. The CDR3 DNA follows: TGTGCCAGCAGTGAAGTTACACAAGAGACCCAGTACTTC. This encodes CASSEVTQETQYF. The full variable domain, in which reference TRBV2 and TRBJ2-5 provide the parts outside the CDR3, is EPEVTQTPSHQVTQMGQEVILRCVPISNHLYFYWYRQILGQKVEFLVSFYNNEISEKSEIFDDQFSVERPDGSNFTLKIRSTKLEDSAMYFCASSEVTQETQYFGPGTRLLVL.

The chain uses TRBV29-1 and TRBJ2-1; D tentatively fits TRBD1 or TRBD2 (5 bases each). Trimming removed 6 bases from V and 6 bases from J, with 18 bases in between. Germline-derived CDR1 and CDR2 are SQVTM and ANQGSEA. There are 14 residues in the CDR3. CDR3 protein: CSVKPGPSSNEQFF. CDR3 bases: TGCAGCGTCAAACCGGGACCTTCGTCCAATGAGCAGTTCTTC.

V is TRBV18 and J is TRBJ2-3; TRBD1 matches 7 bases. V shed 1 base, J shed 2 bases, and the junction held 3 bases outside the gene matches. CDR1 is KGHSH, CDR2 LQKENI, per germline. The length of the CDR3 is 15 residues. In DNA form, the CDR3 reads TGTGCCAGCTCACCACTAGGACAGGCCACAGATACGCAGTATTTT. Amino acids: CASSPLGQATDTQYF. Full variable domain (rest looked up from reference TRBV18 and TRBJ2-3): NAGVMQNPRHLVRRRGQEARLRCSPMKGHSHVYWYRQLPEEGLKFMVYLQKENIIDESGMPKERFSAEFPKEGPSILRIQQVVRGDSAAYFCASSPLGQATDTQYFGPGTRLTVL.

The genes are TRBV7-9 and TRBJ2-7; 7 bases map to TRBD2. This CDR3 spans 19 amino acids. The ends lost 0 bases at V and 4 bases at J; junction bases unmatched: 18. Looked up from germline, CDR1 is SEHNR and CDR2 is FQNEAQ (reference sequence). CDR3 DNA sequence: TGTGCCAGCAGCTTAGCAGCTAGCGGACTATTTGATTCCCTTTACGAGCAGTACTTC. Amino acid sequence: CASSLAASGLFDSLYEQYF. The full variable domain, completed using reference TRBV7-9 and TRBJ2-7, is DTGVSQNPRHKITKRGQNVTFRCDPISEHNRLYWYRQTLGQGPEFLTYFQNEAQLEKSRLLSDRFSAERPKGSFSTLEIQRTEQGDSAMYLCASSLAASGLFDSLYEQYFGPGTRLTVT.

This clone appeared once. The chain has TRBV10-3 and TRBJ1-1; D is perhaps TRBD1 (6 bases). This CDR3 has 15 residues. Germline V gene data show CDR1 as ENHRY and CDR2 as SYGVKD. The germline V and J ends were trimmed by 3 bases and 1 base, with 12 bases remaining between them. CDR3 nucleotide sequence: TGTGCCATCAGTGAAGATATAGGGGGGAACACTGAAGCTTTCTTT. It codes for CAISEDIGGNTEAFF.

The V call is TRBV9, the J call TRBJ1-2; 8 nucleotides agree with TRBD1. The CDR3 totals 14 residues. The V gene end was trimmed by 0 bases and the J gene end by 8 bases; junction bases not matched to a gene: 6. Germline V gene sequence: CDR1 SGDLS, CDR2 YYNGEE. The CDR3 here is CASSVGTGSGGYTF. The CDR3 DNA reads TGTGCCAGCAGCGTAGGGACAGGGAGCGGCGGCTACACCTTC.

The V gene is TRBV5-1, the J gene TRBJ2-5; 10 bases match TRBD2. Germline CDR1 SGHRS, CDR2 YFSETQ. The CDR3 runs to 18 residues. Trimming removed 6 bases from V and 3 bases from J; junction bases left unmatched: 17. In DNA, the CDR3 is TGCGCCAGCAACCATTTTCAGTTTAGCGGGAGGAGGGAAGAGACCCAGTACTTC. Translated, it gives CASNHFQFSGRREETQYF. Full variable domain (missing parts from reference TRBV5-1 and TRBJ2-5): KAGVTQTPRYLIKTRGQQVTLSCSPISGHRSVSWYQQTPGQGLQFLFEYFSETQRNKGNFPGRFSGRQFSNSRSEMNVSTLELGDSALYLCASNHFQFSGRREETQYFGPGTRLLVL.

The chain uses TRBV29-1 and TRBJ1-2; D unresolved. Germline V CDR1 and CDR2: SQVTM, ANQGSEA. The length of the CDR3 is 14 residues. V was clipped by 7 bases and J by 3 bases, with 18 bases between them. CDR3 protein: CSAEDRRLHYGYTF. CDR3 nucleotides: TGCAGCGCTGAGGACCGAAGACTCCACTATGGCTACACCTTC.

The CDR3 bases are TGTGCCAGTATGGTGACAGGGTCGAGCACTGAAGCTTTCTTT. Its translation is CASMVTGSSTEAFF. The V call is TRBV19, the J call TRBJ1-1; 7 positions agree with TRBD1. The trim removed 7 bases at V and 4 bases at J, leaving 9 bases unmatched. The CDR3 is 14 amino acids. Germline lookup yields CDR1 LNHDA and CDR2 SQIVND (reference sequence).

The chain recombines TRBV19 with TRBJ1-5; D is perhaps TRBD1 (5 bases). V shed 6 bases and J shed 2 bases, with 11 bases lying between them. CDR1 LNHDA and CDR2 SQIVND come from the germline V gene (reference sequence). The CDR3 length is 14 residues. Here the CDR3 DNA reads TGTGCCAGTAGAGAGGGGCCGGGCAATCAGCCCCAGCATTTT. It yields the protein CASREGPGNQPQHF.

The CDR3 DNA reads TGTGCCAGTAGTGCAGCACAGGGGGCACCCTCGGGGCCCCAGCATTTT. Residues: CASSAAQGAPSGPQHF. V gene TRBV19 combines with J gene TRBJ1-5; 9 bases align to TRBD1. Per germline, CDR1 LNHDA and CDR2 SQIVND (reference sequence). V dropped 5 bases and J dropped 9; count of bases not matched to a gene: 14. The CDR3 totals 16 residues.

V gene TRBV7-2 combines with J gene TRBJ1-6, with D possibly matching TRBD1 (5 bases). Germline CDR1 is SGHTA and CDR2 is FQGNSA. CDR3 size: 17 residues. V lost 1 base to trimming and J lost 7 bases, with 17 bases between them. The CDR3 DNA reads as TGTGCCAGCAGCTTAGAGTCTACAGGTGTTGGGAATTCACCCCTCCACTTT. Translation: CASSLESTGVGNSPLHF.

This chain links TRBV11-3 with TRBJ2-1, with D perhaps matching TRBD2 (5 bases). V was shortened by 5 bases and J by 9 bases, with 14 bases between the two germline ends. The CDR3 sequence is 13 residues long. Germline CDR1 SGHNT, CDR2 YENEEA. The CDR3 DNA reads TGTGCCAGCAGCCGAACGGGTGAGGGTGAGCAGTTCTTC. It specifies CASSRTGEGEQFF. Full variable domain (rest looked up from reference TRBV11-3 and TRBJ2-1): EAGVVQSPRYKIIEKKQPVAFWCNPISGHNTLYWYLQNLGQGPELLIRYENEEAVDDSQLPKDRFSAERLKGVDSTLKIQPAELGDSAVYLCASSRTGEGEQFFGPGTRLTVL.

The V call is TRBV28, the J call TRBJ2-7, with D maybe TRBD1 (5 bases). Per germline, CDR1 MDHEN and CDR2 SYDVKM. V shed 7 bases and J shed 0 bases, with 7 bases lying between them. The CDR3 extends over 12 amino acids. CDR3: CASTDSSYEQYF. As DNA, the CDR3 is TGTGCCAGCACAGACAGCTCCTACGAGCAGTACTTC.

The chain combines TRBV12-5 with TRBJ1-5, with TRBD1 as a possible D gene (6 bases). This CDR3 spans 16 amino acids. Germline CDR1 LGHNT, CDR2 FRNRAP. V was trimmed by 4 bases and J by 5 bases, leaving 18 bases between them. The CDR3: CASGSTGTIEYQPQHF. CDR3 nucleotide sequence: TGTGCTAGTGGTTCCACCGGGACAATCGAGTATCAGCCCCAGCATTTT.